This T cell receptor (beta chain) is from a study of T cell repertoires in cytomegalovirus infection. As for the study in general: Public TCR beta signatures marked donors with CMV infection and the matching HLA.

TCRdb reprocessed the reads with MiXCR, giving one entry per CDR3 protein. The table includes about 47,000 distinct CDR3 sequences, about 19% detected once. Study findings and constraints: Cumulated frequencies of public TCR beta families served to identify carriers of CMV plus the relevant HLA.

Unmatched junction bases numbered 8, after V lost 6 bases and J lost 3 bases. There are 16 residues in the CDR3. This clonotype was counted ten times or more. The antigen remains unidentified. The material sequenced was CD8+ T cells from cultured PBMCs, taken from culture after CMV antigen stimulation. The J gene is TRBJ2-6, the V gene TRBV12-3 or TRBV12-4; TRBD1 matches 7 bases. The sequence derives from a human donor in good health (CMV status not recorded). Some clones in this sample may be carry-over from other donors' samples. This CDR3 is CASSAGGTHGANVLTF. Written as DNA, the CDR3 is TGTGCCAGCAGCGCAGGGGGAACTCATGGGGCCAACGTCCTGACTTTC.